These 25 T cell receptor beta chains came from one sample sequenced in a study of cytotoxic CD8 clonotypes in ibrutinib-treated CLL. TCRdb's copy holds only in-frame clones and misses some; the assay was immunoSEQ multiplex PCR. Of some 130,000 clones listed, approximately 85% were seen once; the top ten hold about 2.1%. Sequencing used PBMCs, obtained after 24 months of ibrutinib treatment. These receptors originate from a human donor with chronic lymphocytic leukemia.

The chain links TRBV10-3 to TRBJ2-7, with D perhaps TRBD2 (5 bases). Germline CDR1 and CDR2: ENHRY and SYGVKD. The CDR3 extends over 14 amino acids. Trimming shortened V by 6 bases and J by 5 bases, and 17 bases separated the two germline ends. This CDR3 is CAISRYSPGDEQYF. CDR3 nucleotides: TGTGCCATCAGCCGATATAGCCCCGGGGACGAGCAGTACTTC.

The rearrangement uses TRBV30 and TRBJ1-3; TRBD1 matches 8 bases. Trimming took 2 bases from V and 0 from J; bases not matched to a gene: 3. The CDR3 contains 15 residues. CDR1 is GTSNPN, CDR2 SVGIG, per germline (reference sequence). The DNA of the CDR3 is TGTGCCTGGAGTCAGGGGGCCTCCTCTGGAAACACCATATATTTT. Translated, it gives CAWSQGASSGNTIYF.

This rearrangement joins TRBV4-2 to TRBJ2-7; 9 nucleotides line up with TRBD2. Trimming removed 1 base from V and 0 bases from J; junction bases left unmatched: 1. This CDR3 is 15 amino acids long. Germline-derived CDR1 and CDR2 are LGHNA and YNFKEQ. The CDR3 sequence is CASSQGSGSSYEQYF. For the CDR3, the DNA is TGTGCCAGCAGCCAAGGTAGCGGGAGCTCCTACGAGCAGTACTTC.

The chain recombines TRBV11-2 with TRBJ2-2; the match to TRBD1 covers 7 bases. V lost 5 bases, J lost 2 bases, and 5 bases stayed unmatched. The CDR3 runs 15 residues. Germline assignment: CDR1 SGHAT and CDR2 FQNNGV. This chain's CDR3 is CASSQRQGNTGELFF. CDR3 in DNA: TGTGCCAGCAGCCAACGACAGGGAAACACCGGGGAGCTGTTTTTT.

The chain employs TRBV7-8 and TRBJ2-2; TRBD2 matches 7 bases. This CDR3 comprises 17 residues. In germline, CDR1 is SGHVS, CDR2 FQNEAQ. With V trimmed by 3 bases and J by 4 bases, 11 bases remained unmatched. CDR3 residues: CASSFPSGRPGTGELFF. In DNA, the CDR3 is TGTGCCAGCAGCTTCCCATCCGGGAGGCCGGGCACCGGGGAGCTGTTTTTT.

The chain links TRBV5-5 to TRBJ2-2, with 7 bases fitting TRBD2. Per the germline V gene, CDR1 is SGHKS and CDR2 is YYEKEE (reference sequence). After removal of 6 bases from V and 7 bases from J, the junction contained 12 bases not matched to a gene. The CDR3 is 15 amino acids. Written as DNA, the CDR3 is TGTGCCAGCAAATTAGGCGGGGGTGACGGCGGGGAGCTGTTTTTT. It is translated as CASKLGGGDGGELFF. Filled out from reference TRBV5-5 and TRBJ2-2, the complete variable domain reads DAGVTQSPTHLIKTRGQQVTLRCSPISGHKSVSWYQQVLGQGPQFIFQYYEKEERGRGNFPDRFSARQFPNYSSELNVNALLLGDSALYLCASKLGGGDGGELFFGEGSRLTVL.

The chain uses TRBV5-1 and TRBJ2-1; 10 positions match TRBD2. J lost 10 bases, V lost 2 bases, and 6 bases had no gene match. Per the germline V gene, CDR1 is SGHRS and CDR2 is YFSETQ. The CDR3 length is 14 residues. The CDR3 nucleotides are TGCGCCAGCAGCTTCTGGACTAGCGGCAACGAGCAGTTCTTC. Translated, it gives CASSFWTSGNEQFF.

The chain combines TRBV7-6 with TRBJ1-6, with TRBD1 matching over 12 bases. Germline V gene data show CDR1 as SGHVS and CDR2 as FNYEAQ. The V segment lost 6 bases and the J segment 6 bases; nucleotides outside the gene matches: 6. CDR3 length: 16 residues. The DNA for the CDR3 is TGTGCCAGCAGTCCGGGACAGGGGGCTAGTAATTCACCCCTCCACTTT. Translating it yields CASSPGQGASNSPLHF.

The chain combines TRBV6-5 with TRBJ2-7, with 9 bases identical to TRBD1. V lost 2 bases and J lost 4; bases outside the gene matches: 6. The CDR3 sequence is 15 residues long. Germline V gene data show CDR1 as MNHEY and CDR2 as SVGAGI. The CDR3 DNA is TGTGCCAGCAGTTACAGAGGGACAGGGCGGTACGAGCAGTACTTC. Amino acids: CASSYRGTGRYEQYF.

The rearrangement links TRBV11-1 to TRBJ2-1; TRBD2 agrees at 11 bases. V gave up 5 bases and J gave up 5 bases; unmatched junction bases: 8. CDR1 is SGHAT, CDR2 FQDESV, per germline (reference sequence). The CDR3 length is 16 residues. The CDR3 region has the DNA TGTGCCAGCAGCATACGTCTAGCGGGAGGAAACAATGAGCAGTTCTTC. The encoded protein is CASSIRLAGGNNEQFF.

The chain carries TRBV9 and TRBJ1-1, with 9 bases aligning to TRBD1. The CDR3 length is 14 residues. Germline V gene sequence: CDR1 SGDLS, CDR2 YYNGEE. V gave up 3 bases and J gave up 3 bases; unmatched junction bases: 3. The CDR3 DNA reads as TGTGCCAGCAGCGCCGACAGGGGGTACACTGAAGCTTTCTTT. Its translation is CASSADRGYTEAFF.

V is TRBV29-1 and J is TRBJ1-2; D not resolved. V dropped 2 bases and J dropped 4 bases, with 5 bases sitting between them. The CDR3 has 11 amino acids. Germline lookup yields CDR1 SQVTM and CDR2 ANQGSEA. The CDR3: CSVERIYGYTF. The DNA for the CDR3 is TGCAGCGTTGAACGGATCTATGGCTACACCTTC.

CDR3 loop: CASSQETGLSPYEQYF. For the CDR3, the DNA is TGTGCCAGCAGCCAAGAGACGGGACTGTCCCCCTACGAGCAGTACTTC. The J gene is TRBJ2-7, the V gene TRBV4-2, with D tentatively TRBD2 (6 bases). Germline values: CDR1 LGHNA, CDR2 YNFKEQ. The CDR3 spans 16 residues. Trimming pared 0 bases from V and 2 bases from J, leaving 14 bases between.

The gene calls are TRBV5-1 and TRBJ2-1; D may be TRBD1 or TRBD2 (5 bases each). CDR1 and CDR2 from the germline V gene are SGHRS and YFSETQ. Trimming pared 2 bases from V and 3 bases from J, leaving 9 bases between. The CDR3 length is 14 residues. The CDR3, as DNA: TGCGCCAGCAGCTTTGGGGGATACTACAATGAGCAGTTCTTC. Protein: CASSFGGYYNEQFF.

A remark on this clone: This CDR3 is also generated by other DNA sequences in the sample. The chain combines TRBV18 with TRBJ1-2; the match to TRBD1 covers 7 bases. Trimming at V came to 3 bases and at J to 3 bases, leaving 1 base not matched to a gene. The CDR3 loop spans 13 amino acids. The germline V gene has CDR1 KGHSH and CDR2 LQKENI. The CDR3 here is CASSPGTDYGYTF. The CDR3 DNA is TGTGCCAGCTCACCCGGGACAGACTATGGCTACACCTTC.

This clone is a singleton in its sample. The CDR3 coding sequence is TGTGCCAGCAGCCTACACTCACAGGGGTCCTACACTGAAGCTTTCTTT. Its translation: CASSLHSQGSYTEAFF. The chain is built from TRBV5-4 and TRBJ1-1; 7 nucleotides match TRBD1. CDR1 and CDR2 from the germline V gene are SGHNT and YYREEE (reference sequence). Losses at the gene ends were 4 bases for V and 3 bases for J; bases not matched to a gene: 12. The CDR3 has 16 residues.

This clone has just one count. The chain couples TRBV15 to TRBJ2-3; 8 bases match TRBD2. Per germline, CDR1 LNHNV and CDR2 YYDKDF (reference sequence). This CDR3 region has 20 residues. V was clipped by 0 bases and J by 4 bases; unmatched bases: 18. The CDR3 sequence: CATSRDLGSSGSLDPDTQYF. CDR3 nucleotide sequence: TGTGCCACCAGCAGAGATCTAGGCTCCAGCGGGAGTTTGGATCCAGATACGCAGTATTTT.

The rearrangement joins TRBV5-8 to TRBJ2-3; 8 bases match TRBD2. V was clipped by 0 bases and J by 1 base; unmatched bases: 4. This CDR3 region has 16 residues. Germline V gene sequence: CDR1 SGHTS, CDR2 YDEGEE. CDR3 in amino acids: CASSLAATSGTDTQYF. CDR3 DNA: TGTGCCAGCAGCTTGGCGGCGACTAGCGGCACAGATACGCAGTATTTT. Full variable domain (rest looked up from reference TRBV5-8 and TRBJ2-3): EAGVTQSPTHLIKTRGQQATLRCSPISGHTSVYWYQQALGLGLQFLLWYDEGEERNRGNFPPRFSGRQFPNYSSELNVNALELEDSALYLCASSLAATSGTDTQYFGPGTRLTVL.

The gene calls are TRBV6-5 and TRBJ1-1; D gene uncertain. Germline CDR1 MNHEY, CDR2 SVGAGI. The V end was cut by 0 bases, the J end by 2 bases, with 10 bases between. This CDR3 is built from 15 residues. The CDR3 region is CASSYSTQINTEAFF. CDR3 DNA sequence: TGTGCCAGCAGTTACTCGACGCAGATAAACACTGAAGCTTTCTTT.

Regarding this clone: This sample includes further DNA sequences coding for the same CDR3. The V call is TRBV7-9, the J call TRBJ1-1; D gene unclear. Germline V lookup: CDR1 SEHNR, CDR2 FQNEAQ (reference sequence). CDR3 length equals 11 residues. Deletions cut 1 base from V and 4 bases from J, with 1 base between. CDR3 amino acids: CASSLGTEAFF. CDR3 coding DNA: TGTGCCAGCAGCTTAGGCACTGAAGCTTTCTTT.

J is TRBJ2-5 and V is TRBV11-2, with D hard to call. Germline CDR1 SGHAT, CDR2 FQNNGV. Trimming removed 1 base at V and 2 bases at J, with 2 bases between. CDR3 length: 12 residues. The CDR3 sequence: CASSLGQETQYF. CDR3 sequence (DNA): TGTGCCAGCAGCTTAGGGCAAGAGACCCAGTACTTC.

The chain combines TRBV4-2 with TRBJ2-5, with a weak D call TRBD2 (5 bases). Trimming pared 0 bases from V and 1 base from J, leaving 12 bases between. The CDR3 covers 16 residues. The germline gives CDR1 LGHNA, CDR2 YNFKEQ. The CDR3 nucleotides are TGTGCCAGCAGCCAAGATCCAGCGGTGGTCCAAGAGACCCAGTACTTC. Its translation is CASSQDPAVVQETQYF.

The rearrangement joins TRBV14 to TRBJ2-7; unclear D gene. V was clipped by 3 bases and J by 3 bases, with 9 bases between them. CDR1 is SGHDN, CDR2 FVKESK, per germline. The CDR3 runs 13 residues. The CDR3, as DNA: TGTGCCAGCAGCCATATGCCTGGCTACGAGCAGTACTTC. Translating gives CASSHMPGYEQYF.

The rearrangement links TRBV5-6 to TRBJ1-3, with a tentative D call TRBD1 (5 bases). The CDR3 totals 16 residues. Germline V gene data show CDR1 as SGHDT and CDR2 as YYEEEE. Trimming took 4 bases from V and 4 from J, leaving 18 bases between them. CDR3 bases: TGTGCCAGCAGCCGCGCAGGGACCCTAACGGGAAACACCATATATTTT. As protein: CASSRAGTLTGNTIYF.

The chain joins TRBV18 to TRBJ1-4; 7 nucleotides match TRBD1. V shed 0 bases and J 2 bases; nucleotides not matched to a gene: 0. Germline loops: CDR1 KGHSH, CDR2 LQKENI. The CDR3 is made up of 15 amino acids. CDR3 protein: CASSPPTGTNEKLFF. CDR3 DNA: TGTGCCAGCTCACCACCGACAGGGACTAATGAAAAACTGTTTTTT.